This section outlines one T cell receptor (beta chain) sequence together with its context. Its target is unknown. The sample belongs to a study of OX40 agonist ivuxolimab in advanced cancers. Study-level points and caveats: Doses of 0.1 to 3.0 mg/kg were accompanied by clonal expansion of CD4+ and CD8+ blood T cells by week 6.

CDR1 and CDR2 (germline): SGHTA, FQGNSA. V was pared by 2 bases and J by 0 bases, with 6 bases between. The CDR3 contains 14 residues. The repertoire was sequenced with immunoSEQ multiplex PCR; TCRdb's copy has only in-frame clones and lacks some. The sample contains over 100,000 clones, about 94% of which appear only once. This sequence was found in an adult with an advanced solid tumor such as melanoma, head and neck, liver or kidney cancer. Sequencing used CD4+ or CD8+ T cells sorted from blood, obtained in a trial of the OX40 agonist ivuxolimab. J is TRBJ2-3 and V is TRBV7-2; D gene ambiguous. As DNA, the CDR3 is TGTGCCAGCAGCTTATTCGGGAGCACAGATACGCAGTATTTT. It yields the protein CASSLFGSTDTQYF.